This TCR beta chain was retrieved from a study of CD8 T cells in ankylosing spondylitis. Study-wide results and limits: A TCR beta motif of fewer than 10 highly homologous variants seemed to mark ankylosing spondylitis blood. Reactive arthritis synovial fluid and blood were previously reported to contain some motif variants. Within matched ankylosing spondylitis synovial fluid, disease-linked clones were reportedly significantly enriched. Disease-linked clones were found to be CD8+ and relatively rare in peripheral blood.

Quantitative 5'-RACE was performed with molecular barcodes, and it yielded the TCR beta libraries. TCRdb independently ran MiXCR on the 5' RACE reads; one entry per CDR3 protein. This sample has a few hundred thousand distinct CDR3 sequences; under 20% occur once, and the top ten carry approximately 1%. The CDR3 extends over 16 amino acids. The germline gives CDR1 SGHTS, CDR2 YDEGEE. V gave up 0 bases and J gave up 9 bases, with 18 bases separating them. Notes on this clonotype: Antigen unknown.

The chain recombines TRBV5-8 with TRBJ2-2; D is unclear. Material for sequencing was blood, either unsorted or a sorted T cell fraction (not recorded which). This TCR was sampled from a male donor with ankylosing spondylitis. In nucleotides, the CDR3 is TGTGCCAGCAGCTTGGTCTCCAGGTCGTCCAGACGGGAGCTGTTTTTT. Translation: CASSLVSRSSRRELFF.